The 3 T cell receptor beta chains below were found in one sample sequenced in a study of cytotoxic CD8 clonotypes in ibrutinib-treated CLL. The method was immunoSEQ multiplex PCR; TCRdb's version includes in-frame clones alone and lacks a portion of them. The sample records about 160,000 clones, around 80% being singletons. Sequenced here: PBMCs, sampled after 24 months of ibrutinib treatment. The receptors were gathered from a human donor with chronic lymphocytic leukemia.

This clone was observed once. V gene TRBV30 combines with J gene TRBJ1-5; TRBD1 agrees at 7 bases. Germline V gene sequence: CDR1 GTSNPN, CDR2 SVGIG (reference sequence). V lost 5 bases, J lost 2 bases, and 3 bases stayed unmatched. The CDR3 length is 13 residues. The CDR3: CAWGQDRNQPQHF. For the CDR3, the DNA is TGTGCCTGGGGACAGGATCGCAATCAGCCCCAGCATTTT.

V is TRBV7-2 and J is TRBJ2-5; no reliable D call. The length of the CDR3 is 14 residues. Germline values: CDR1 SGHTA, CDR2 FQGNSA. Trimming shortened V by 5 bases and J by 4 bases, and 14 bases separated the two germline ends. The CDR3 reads CASSPRRLGETQYF. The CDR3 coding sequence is TGTGCCAGCAGCCCTAGACGTTTGGGAGAGACCCAGTACTTC.

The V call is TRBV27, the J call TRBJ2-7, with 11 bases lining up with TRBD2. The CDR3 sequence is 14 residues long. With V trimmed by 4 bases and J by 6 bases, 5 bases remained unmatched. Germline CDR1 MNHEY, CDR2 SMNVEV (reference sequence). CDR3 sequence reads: CASSSPGTSGEQYF. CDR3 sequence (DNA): TGTGCCAGCAGTTCCCCCGGGACTAGCGGCGAGCAGTACTTC.